This is a list of T cell receptor beta chains from one sample in a study of Ad26.COV2.S vaccination and SARS-CoV-2 variants. Repertoires were generated with immunoSEQ multiplex PCR, while TCRdb's copy carries only in-frame clones and drops some. The sample has fewer than 500,000 clones; roughly nine tenths are singletons. Sequencing was performed on peripheral blood, taken in a trial of Ad26.COV2.S vaccine versus placebo. The origin of the receptors is a person between 18 and 60 years old who received the Ad26.COV2.S COVID-19 vaccine or a placebo. CDR3s include the opening cysteine and the closing phenylalanine or tryptophan. Fields, in order: J gene, clone size, D gene, V gene, CDR3 protein, CDR3 DNA. The D gene is left open where the match is weak. Size is stated for part of the rows, as once, few or many counts, or as a class when the clone is expanded.

TRBJ2-1 | - | - | TRBV21-1 | CASSTRGGRASEFF | TGTGCCAGCAGCACCCGGGGCGGGAGGGCGTCCGAGTTCTTC
TRBJ2-1 | - | - | TRBV24-1 | CATRSTKGNEQFF | TGTGCCACCAGGAGCACTAAAGGGAATGAGCAGTTCTTC
TRBJ2-5 | - | - | TRBV5-1 | CASSFLGQGNQETQYF | TGCGCCAGCAGCTTCTTGGGTCAGGGGAATCAAGAGACCCAGTACTTC
TRBJ2-5 | - | - | TRBV9 | CASSRSGPRETQYF | TGTGCCAGCAGCCGCTCGGGCCCCAGGGAGACCCAGTACTTC
TRBJ2-1 | once | - | TRBV10-3 | CAISLGGNEQFF | TGTGCCATCAGTTTAGGGGGGAATGAGCAGTTCTTC
TRBJ2-3 | - | - | TRBV7-3 | CASTLGSTDTQYF | TGTGCCAGCACCCTCGGGAGCACAGATACGCAGTATTTT
TRBJ2-2 | few | - | TRBV7-2 | CASSLMATGDTGELFF | TGTGCCAGCAGCTTAATGGCGACGGGAGACACCGGGGAGCTGTTTTTT
TRBJ1-2 | once | - | TRBV10-3 | CAISEEYGGRHGYTF | TGTGCCATCAGTGAGGAGTATGGGGGCAGACATGGCTACACCTTC
TRBJ2-3 | once | TRBD1 | TRBV29-1 | CSAVTTGGTQYF | TGCAGCGCAGTAACAACAGGGGGTACGCAGTATTTT
TRBJ1-1 | - | TRBD1 | TRBV29-1 | CSGLTGVDTEAFF | TGCAGCGGCCTGACAGGGGTGGACACTGAAGCTTTCTTT
TRBJ1-4 | - | - | TRBV7-9 | CASSLSGRRNEKLFF | TGTGCCAGCAGCCTCAGTGGCCGGCGGAATGAAAAACTGTTTTTT
TRBJ1-4 | - | - | TRBV7-9 | CASSSQQGRGEKLFF | TGTGCCAGCAGCTCCCAACAGGGACGGGGTGAAAAACTGTTTTTT
TRBJ2-1 | once | - | TRBV11-3 | CASSLGDGLSYNEQFF | TGTGCCAGCAGCTTGGGGGATGGGTTATCCTACAATGAGCAGTTCTTC
TRBJ2-5 | - | TRBD2 | TRBV5-1 | CASSTTSGTQETQYF | TGCGCCAGCAGCACGACTAGCGGGACTCAAGAGACCCAGTACTTC
TRBJ2-6 | once | TRBD1 | TRBV6-2/TRBV6-3 | CASSLRNRGTGANVLTF | TGTGCCAGCAGCCTTCGCAACAGGGGGACTGGGGCCAACGTCCTGACTTTC
TRBJ2-1 | - | - | TRBV19 | CASSILDSGGWNEQFF | TGTGCCAGTAGTATATTGGATTCCGGCGGTTGGAATGAGCAGTTCTTC
TRBJ2-1 | - | TRBD2 | TRBV18 | CASSPLAGSYNEQFF | TGTGCCAGCTCACCACTAGCGGGGTCCTACAATGAGCAGTTCTTC
TRBJ2-1 | - | TRBD2 | TRBV4-1 | CASSQDHGRAFKNEQFF | TGCGCCAGCAGCCAAGATCACGGGAGGGCCTTTAAGAATGAGCAGTTCTTC
TRBJ2-5 | - | TRBD2 | TRBV9 | CASSESGSRKTQYF | TGTGCCAGCAGCGAGAGCGGGAGTAGGAAGACCCAGTACTTC
TRBJ1-1 | - | - | TRBV5-1 | CASSLRSTVNTEAFF | TGCGCCAGCAGCCTAAGATCCACAGTAAACACTGAAGCTTTCTTT
TRBJ2-7 | - | - | TRBV7-9 | CASGTGLSSYEQYF | TGTGCCAGTGGTACGGGGCTCTCCTCCTACGAGCAGTACTTC
TRBJ1-2 | - | - | TRBV15 | CATSRGSIYGYTF | TGTGCCACCAGCAGGGGATCAATCTATGGCTACACCTTC
TRBJ1-2 | - | TRBD1 | TRBV25-1 | CASSVTGVRGYTF | TGTGCCAGCAGTGTCACAGGGGTACGCGGCTACACCTTC
TRBJ1-2 | - | - | TRBV7-2 | CASSPTANYGYTF | TGTGCCAGCAGCCCGACAGCTAACTATGGCTACACCTTC
TRBJ1-3 | - | - | TRBV9 | CASSVEELGNTIYF | TGTGCCAGCAGCGTAGAAGAGTTGGGAAACACCATATATTTT
TRBJ2-2 | - | TRBD2 | TRBV4-3 | CASSQEGLAGNTGELFF | TGCGCCAGCAGCCAAGAAGGGCTAGCGGGCAACACCGGGGAGCTGTTTTTT
TRBJ1-1 | - | - | TRBV7-8 | CASRLEGLANTEAFF | TGTGCCAGCAGACTAGAGGGGTTAGCGAACACTGAAGCTTTCTTT
TRBJ1-1 | - | TRBD1 | TRBV6-5 | CASSRQGASTEAFF | TGTGCCAGCAGTCGACAGGGGGCAAGTACTGAAGCTTTCTTT
TRBJ2-1 | once | - | TRBV10-3 | CAISESKTRLNEQFF | TGTGCCATCAGTGAGTCGAAGACTAGACTTAATGAGCAGTTCTTC
TRBJ1-3 | - | - | TRBV5-1 | CASSLNALSGNTIYF | TGCGCCAGCAGCTTGAACGCCTTAAGTGGAAACACCATATATTTT
TRBJ1-1 | - | TRBD1 | TRBV9 | CASSVTPRTGQGEAFF | TGTGCCAGCAGCGTAACCCCGAGGACAGGACAAGGTGAAGCTTTCTTT
TRBJ1-1 | - | - | TRBV29-1 | CSVGVNMNTEAFF | TGCAGCGTTGGGGTCAATATGAACACTGAAGCTTTCTTT
TRBJ2-1 | - | - | TRBV18 | CASSPYRPSMVDEQFF | TGTGCCAGCTCACCATACAGGCCCTCGATGGTCGATGAGCAGTTCTTC
TRBJ2-1 | - | - | TRBV7-2 | CASSHGSGAYNEQFF | TGTGCCAGCAGCCACGGGAGTGGGGCCTACAATGAGCAGTTCTTC
TRBJ1-3 | - | TRBD1 | TRBV5-1 | CASSLAPGQGAGNTIYF | TGCGCCAGCAGCTTGGCCCCGGGACAGGGAGCTGGAAACACCATATATTTT
TRBJ2-5 | - | - | TRBV19 | CASSIRGARGTQYF | TGTGCCAGTAGTATTCGGGGGGCGCGGGGGACCCAGTACTTC
TRBJ2-1 | - | TRBD2 | TRBV4-2 | CASSRGEAGVRYNEQFF | TGTGCCAGCAGCCGGGGGGAAGCGGGAGTGCGCTACAATGAGCAGTTCTTC
TRBJ1-2 | - | - | TRBV5-5 | CASTDRDGLPYGYTF | TGTGCCAGCACCGACCGGGACGGACTGCCCTATGGCTACACCTTC
TRBJ1-2 | - | - | TRBV5-1 | CASSLALGGEYGYTF | TGCGCCAGCAGCTTGGCCCTGGGAGGGGAGTATGGCTACACCTTC
TRBJ1-2 | - | TRBD1 | TRBV27 | CASSPFDRVNYGYTF | TGTGCCAGCAGTCCTTTCGACAGGGTGAACTATGGCTACACCTTC
TRBJ1-2 | - | - | TRBV5-8 | CATKPRGEDYGYTF | TGTGCCACAAAACCTCGGGGGGAGGACTATGGCTACACCTTC
TRBJ2-5 | - | TRBD1 | TRBV29-1 | CSVEDPQGQAEETQYF | TGCAGCGTTGAAGACCCGCAGGGACAGGCGGAGGAGACCCAGTACTTC
TRBJ2-3 | - | TRBD2 | TRBV5-1 | CASSLNRAGPKDTQYF | TGCGCCAGCAGCTTGAATCGAGCGGGACCGAAAGATACGCAGTATTTT
TRBJ2-5 | - | - | TRBV27 | CASSWAGRETQYF | TGTGCCAGCAGTTGGGCGGGAAGGGAGACCCAGTACTTC
TRBJ2-3 | - | - | TRBV28 | CASSLSLGALWEETDTQYF | TGTGCCAGCAGTTTATCCCTAGGGGCGTTATGGGAGGAGACAGATACGCAGTATTTT
TRBJ1-1 | - | TRBD1 | TRBV7-8 | CASSRTPTGRLTEAFF | TGTGCCAGCAGCCGGACCCCGACAGGGCGGCTCACTGAAGCTTTCTTT
TRBJ1-1 | - | - | TRBV4-3 | CASSQETFWQKITEAFF | TGCGCCAGCAGCCAAGAAACGTTTTGGCAGAAAATCACTGAAGCTTTCTTT
TRBJ1-5 | - | - | TRBV7-2 | CASSLVGNQPQHF | TGTGCCAGCAGCTTAGTCGGGAATCAGCCCCAGCATTTT
TRBJ1-6 | - | - | TRBV12-5 | CASGLGEASPLHF | TGTGCTAGTGGTTTGGGGGAGGCTTCACCCCTCCACTTT